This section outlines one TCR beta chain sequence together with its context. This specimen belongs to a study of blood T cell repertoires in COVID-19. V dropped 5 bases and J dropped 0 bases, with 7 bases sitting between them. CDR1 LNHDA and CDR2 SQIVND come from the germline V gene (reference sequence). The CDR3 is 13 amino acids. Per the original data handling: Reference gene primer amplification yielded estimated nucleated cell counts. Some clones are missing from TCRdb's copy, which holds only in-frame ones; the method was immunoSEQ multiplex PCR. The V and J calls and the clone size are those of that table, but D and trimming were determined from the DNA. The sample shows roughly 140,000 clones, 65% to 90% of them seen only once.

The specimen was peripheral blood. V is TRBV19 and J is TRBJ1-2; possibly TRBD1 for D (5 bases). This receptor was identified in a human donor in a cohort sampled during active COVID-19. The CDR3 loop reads CASSSGPNYGYTF. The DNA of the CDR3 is TGTGCCAGTAGTTCAGGGCCTAACTATGGCTACACCTTC.